The clone carrying this T cell receptor beta chain was observed a few times. This CDR3 is 14 amino acids long. The germline CDR1 and CDR2 sequences are SGDLS and YYNGEE. The ends lost 3 bases at V and 7 bases at J; junction bases unmatched: 6. These data are taken from a study of beta chain features in type 1 diabetes. Every isolated RNA sample was fully reverse transcribed, so sequencing captured expressed TCRB transcripts. Sequenced by immunoSEQ multiplex PCR; TCRdb stores in-frame clones only, minus some. The table lists almost 350,000 clones, roughly a fifth of them singletons, with under 0.055% in the top ten.

V is TRBV9 and J is TRBJ1-2; 10 nucleotides align to TRBD1. The source material was naive CD4+ T cells from blood. The TCR originated in a woman under 30 in good health. CDR3 in DNA: TGTGCCAGCAGCGACCGACAGGGGGCAGGTGGCTACACCTTC. This encodes CASSDRQGAGGYTF.